Following are 18 T cell receptor beta chains from one sample sequenced in a study of blood T cells in healthy people across ages. A second roughly 6 to 11 cycle PCR used barcoded and J-beta primers. In TCRdb, the 5' RACE reads were re-called with MiXCR into one record per CDR3 protein. The data hold around 1.7 million distinct CDR3 sequences, with 28% observed a single time. Specimen: blood. Source of these receptors: a woman in her 30s in good health.

This chain connects TRBV27 to TRBJ2-5; D is unresolved. The CDR3 is 15 residues long. The germline CDR1 and CDR2 sequences are MNHEY and SMNVEV (reference sequence). Deletions cut 0 bases from V and 4 bases from J, with 12 bases between. The CDR3: CASSLSASIRETQYF. CDR3 sequence (DNA): TGTGCCAGCAGTTTATCTGCTTCAATACGAGAGACCCAGTACTTC.

This clonotype showed up just a few times. This sequence joins TRBV18 and TRBJ2-5; 7 bases match TRBD2. TRBJ2-7 explains the end of the DNA better; the J call may be wrong. Germline V gene data show CDR1 as KGHSH and CDR2 as LQKENI. The CDR3 is 15 amino acids. The chain's CDR3 is CASSPGERERGEQYF. DNA of the CDR3: TGTGCCAGCTCACCGGGTGAGCGGGAACGAGGCGAGCAGTACTTC.

The V gene is TRBV29-1, the J gene TRBJ1-2; TRBD1 aligns across 9 bases. Trimming at V came to 7 bases and at J to 8 bases, leaving 11 bases not matched to a gene. Germline V gene lookup returns CDR1 SQVTM and CDR2 ANQGSEA. This CDR3 spans 13 amino acids. This CDR3 is CSAPDRGLRGYTF. The CDR3 DNA reads as TGCAGCGCCCCGGACAGGGGACTACGAGGCTACACCTTC.

This clonotype was detected a few times. The chain is built from TRBV7-2 and TRBJ1-5; no reliable D call. The CDR3 contains 13 residues. Germline CDR1 and CDR2: SGHTA and FQGNSA. V lost 3 bases to trimming and J lost 4 bases, with 7 bases between them. The CDR3 DNA sequence: TGTGCCAGCAGCTTCAGCCAAAATCAGCCCCAGCATTTT. The encoded protein is CASSFSQNQPQHF.

The table lists this clonotype with many counts. J is TRBJ2-5 and V is TRBV24-1, with 8 positions matching TRBD1. The J call could be wrong; TRBJ2-7 is a better fit for the DNA end. CDR3 length: 15 residues. The germline gives CDR1 KGHDR, CDR2 SFDVKD. CDR3 in DNA: TGTGCCACCAGTGATTCCGGGACAGGTCTAAACGAGCAGTACTTC. Protein product: CATSDSGTGLNEQYF.

In its sample, this clonotype was seen once. It may be a read error: a sequence one base away is much more abundant. V usage is TRBV29-1 and J usage is TRBJ2-3, with TRBD2 as a possible D gene (6 bases). The CDR3 covers 15 residues. Germline values: CDR1 SQVTM, CDR2 ANQGSEA. The CDR3 region is CSVAPGGVGTNTQYF. The CDR3 DNA reads as TGCAGCGTCGCCCCCGGGGGAGTTGGCACAAATACGCAGTATTTT.

This clonotype was seen more than once but under ten times. This chain links TRBV2 with TRBJ1-1, with D hard to call. CDR1 is SNHLY, CDR2 FYNNEI, per germline. The CDR3 extends over 13 amino acids. V dropped 5 bases and J dropped 4 bases, with 11 bases sitting between them. The CDR3 DNA reads as TGTGCCAGCAGTCCCACGGGTATCACTGAAGCTTTCTTT. Translating it yields CASSPTGITEAFF.

This clonotype was counted between two and nine times. J is TRBJ2-7 and V is TRBV3-1; the match to TRBD1 covers 7 bases. The CDR3 has 14 residues. CDR1 and CDR2 from the germline V gene are LGHDT and YNNKEL (reference sequence). V lost 4 bases, J lost 3 bases, and 6 bases stayed unmatched. The CDR3 loop reads CASSPNHRGYEQYF. CDR3 DNA sequence: TGTGCCAGCAGCCCTAACCACAGGGGCTACGAGCAGTACTTC.

V usage is TRBV6-1 and J usage is TRBJ2-7; 9 bases match TRBD1. Germline V gene lookup returns CDR1 MNHNS and CDR2 SASEGT. The CDR3 has 18 amino acids. V gave up 6 bases and J gave up 0 bases; unmatched junction bases: 15. CDR3 DNA sequence: TGTGCCAGCAGCGCCGGGACAGGGATTCATAGGAGCTCCTACGAGCAGTACTTC. Its protein product is CASSAGTGIHRSSYEQYF.

This clonotype was seen only a few times. J is TRBJ2-6 and V is TRBV3-1; TRBD1 or TRBD2 may be the D gene (6 bases each). Germline lookup yields CDR1 LGHDT and CDR2 YNNKEL (reference sequence). Trimming pared 3 bases from V and 2 bases from J, leaving 14 bases between. The CDR3 length is 17 residues. This CDR3 reads CASSQRSGATGANVLTF. The CDR3 bases are TGTGCCAGCAGCCAGAGGTCGGGGGCTACTGGGGCCAACGTCCTGACTTTC. The whole variable domain, remainder taken from reference TRBV3-1 and TRBJ2-6, is DTAVSQTPKYLVTQMGNDKSIKCEQNLGHDTMYWYKQDSKKFLKIMFSYNNKELIINETVPNRFSPKSPDKAHLNLHINSLELGDSAVYFCASSQRSGATGANVLTFGAGSRLTVL.

V usage is TRBV13 and J usage is TRBJ2-4, with D perhaps TRBD1 or TRBD2 (6 bases each). The closer fit of TRBJ2-7 to the DNA end suggests the J call may be wrong. This CDR3 comprises 15 residues. The germline V gene has CDR1 PRHDT and CDR2 FYEKMQ (reference sequence). CDR3 nucleotides: TGTGCCAGCAGCTCTTGGGACTCCGGGGGCCACGAGCAGTACTTC. This sequence encodes CASSSWDSGGHEQYF.

The chain joins TRBV5-1 to TRBJ2-2; 9 bases agree with TRBD1. Germline V gene data show CDR1 as SGHRS and CDR2 as YFSETQ. The CDR3 spans 14 residues. The V segment lost 4 bases and the J segment 7 bases; nucleotides outside the gene matches: 5. The CDR3 DNA sequence: TGCGCCAGCAGCACACAGGGGGCGAACGGGGAGCTGTTTTTT. Its protein product is CASSTQGANGELFF.

In its sample, this clonotype was seen a few times. This chain links TRBV14 with TRBJ2-6, with a possible D match to TRBD1 (5 bases). The germline CDR1 and CDR2 sequences are SGHDN and FVKESK. Trimming left V 6 bases short and J 2 bases short, with 14 bases between. The CDR3 is 16 residues long. In DNA form, the CDR3 reads TGTGCCAGCAGTTCCATTCCAGGGACTGGGGCCAACGTCCTGACTTTC. Amino acids: CASSSIPGTGANVLTF.

This clonotype was seen ten or more times. The V and J genes are TRBV7-2 and TRBJ2-5; D is ambiguous. V dropped 1 base and J dropped 7 bases, with 7 bases sitting between them. The CDR3 extends over 12 amino acids. Germline V gene sequence: CDR1 SGHTA, CDR2 FQGNSA. The CDR3, as DNA: TGTGCCAGCAGCTTAGATACGGGGACCCAGTACTTC. Translating gives CASSLDTGTQYF. Filled out from reference TRBV7-2 and TRBJ2-5, the complete variable domain reads GAGVSQSPSNKVTEKGKDVELRCDPISGHTALYWYRQSLGQGLEFLIYFQGNSAPDKSGLPSDRFSAERTGGSVSTLTIQRTQQEDSAVYLCASSLDTGTQYFGPGTRLLVL.

This chain uses TRBV5-1 with TRBJ2-2; the D gene is possibly TRBD2 (7 bases). The germline V gene encodes CDR1 SGHRS and CDR2 YFSETQ. V lost 1 base and J lost 2, with 12 bases in between. The CDR3 is 16 residues long. Here the CDR3 DNA reads TGCGCCAGCAGCTTGATTGCGGGGGCCAACACCGGGGAGCTGTTTTTT. The encoded protein is CASSLIAGANTGELFF. The whole variable domain, remainder taken from reference TRBV5-1 and TRBJ2-2, is KAGVTQTPRYLIKTRGQQVTLSCSPISGHRSVSWYQQTPGQGLQFLFEYFSETQRNKGNFPGRFSGRQFSNSRSEMNVSTLELGDSALYLCASSLIAGANTGELFFGEGSRLTVL.

This clonotype appeared a few times. This sequence joins TRBV25-1 and TRBJ1-6; D is unclear. This CDR3 is 15 amino acids long. Germline-derived CDR1 and CDR2 are MGHDK and SYGVNS. Trimming shortened V by 0 bases and J by 10 bases, and 13 bases separated the two germline ends. This CDR3 reads CASSEYVGLDSPLHF. In DNA form, the CDR3 reads TGTGCCAGCAGTGAATATGTGGGTCTTGACTCACCCCTCCACTTT.

V and J are TRBV7-2 and TRBJ1-1; D ambiguous. Germline V gene lookup returns CDR1 SGHTA and CDR2 FQGNSA. The CDR3 spans 15 residues. V dropped 7 bases and J dropped 1 base, with 16 bases sitting between them. The CDR3 loop is CASTRGRHQNTEAFF. The CDR3 bases are TGTGCCAGCACCCGCGGGCGGCACCAGAACACTGAAGCTTTCTTT.

The gene calls are TRBV20-1 and TRBJ1-5; D is uncertain. CDR3 length equals 14 residues. The germline CDR1 and CDR2 sequences are DFQATT and SNEGSKA (reference sequence). Trimming shortened V by 5 bases and J by 5 bases, and 16 bases separated the two germline ends. The CDR3 nucleotides read TGCAGTGCTCAACGACGCGACGCTTATCAGCCCCAGCATTTT. Protein: CSAQRRDAYQPQHF.